The T cell receptor (beta chain) under discussion was sequenced for a study of tumor and adjacent non-tumor tissue in lung cancer. Whole-study context: Histology: around twelve adenocarcinoma, a couple of squamous cell carcinoma, 1 small cell lung cancer. On average, productive TCRbeta reads reached 4 million to 4.5 million per sample.

The library came from three nested PCR rounds adapted from ARM-PCR protocols. Using its own MiXCR run on the multiplex PCR reads, TCRdb lists one record per CDR3 protein. The data contain some 100,000 distinct CDR3 sequences, approximately 60% of them singletons. This sample's RNA came from whole unsorted tissue. The normal lung tissue was taken more than 3 cm from the tumor edge. About this clonotype: The antigen remains undetermined.

Broader study findings: Patients with more diverse tumor TCRs had worse survival. Normal lung showed higher cumulative top 100 clone frequency than tumor.

From germline, CDR1 is LGHNA and CDR2 YSLEER. V lost 6 bases to trimming and J lost 8 bases, with 19 bases between them. This CDR3 comprises 15 residues. This TCR was recovered from a man in his thirties or forties with non-small cell lung cancer. The genes are TRBV4-3 and TRBJ1-4; D call uncertain. The sequenced sample was distant non-tumor lung tissue. The DNA for the CDR3 is TGCGCCAGCAGTGTTACCCCCGGGCGGAGCGAAAAACTGTTTTTT. Translation gives CASSVTPGRSEKLFF.